The clone carrying this TCR beta chain was counted a few times. The antigen remains undetermined. Template switching added a universal primer site, and cDNA bore unique molecular identifiers. TCRdb reanalysed the 5' RACE reads using MiXCR and keeps one entry per CDR3 protein. The repertoire has around 250,000 distinct CDR3 sequences, 9.5% to 15% of them found once; the top ten carry roughly 4.2%. The sample originates from a study of identical twins. Study-wide results and limits: Conclusions leaned on cross-sectional statistical analysis and did not track the same donors over time. Twin pairs' shared out-of-frame alpha sequences were enriched in low generation probability.

The CDR3 is 14 residues long. Trimming cost V 0 bases and J 4 bases, with 11 bases left between them. The germline V gene encodes CDR1 SGHRS and CDR2 YFSETQ. These data also featured in a second study, about yellow fever vaccine responses in identical twins.

The gene calls are TRBV5-1 and TRBJ2-7; D gene uncertain. Sequenced material: memory (CD45RO+) T cells sorted from blood. This receptor was obtained from a young woman in good health. For the CDR3, the DNA is TGCGCCAGCAGCTTGGCCGTTGGCAGTTACGAGCAGTACTTC. Translated: CASSLAVGSYEQYF.